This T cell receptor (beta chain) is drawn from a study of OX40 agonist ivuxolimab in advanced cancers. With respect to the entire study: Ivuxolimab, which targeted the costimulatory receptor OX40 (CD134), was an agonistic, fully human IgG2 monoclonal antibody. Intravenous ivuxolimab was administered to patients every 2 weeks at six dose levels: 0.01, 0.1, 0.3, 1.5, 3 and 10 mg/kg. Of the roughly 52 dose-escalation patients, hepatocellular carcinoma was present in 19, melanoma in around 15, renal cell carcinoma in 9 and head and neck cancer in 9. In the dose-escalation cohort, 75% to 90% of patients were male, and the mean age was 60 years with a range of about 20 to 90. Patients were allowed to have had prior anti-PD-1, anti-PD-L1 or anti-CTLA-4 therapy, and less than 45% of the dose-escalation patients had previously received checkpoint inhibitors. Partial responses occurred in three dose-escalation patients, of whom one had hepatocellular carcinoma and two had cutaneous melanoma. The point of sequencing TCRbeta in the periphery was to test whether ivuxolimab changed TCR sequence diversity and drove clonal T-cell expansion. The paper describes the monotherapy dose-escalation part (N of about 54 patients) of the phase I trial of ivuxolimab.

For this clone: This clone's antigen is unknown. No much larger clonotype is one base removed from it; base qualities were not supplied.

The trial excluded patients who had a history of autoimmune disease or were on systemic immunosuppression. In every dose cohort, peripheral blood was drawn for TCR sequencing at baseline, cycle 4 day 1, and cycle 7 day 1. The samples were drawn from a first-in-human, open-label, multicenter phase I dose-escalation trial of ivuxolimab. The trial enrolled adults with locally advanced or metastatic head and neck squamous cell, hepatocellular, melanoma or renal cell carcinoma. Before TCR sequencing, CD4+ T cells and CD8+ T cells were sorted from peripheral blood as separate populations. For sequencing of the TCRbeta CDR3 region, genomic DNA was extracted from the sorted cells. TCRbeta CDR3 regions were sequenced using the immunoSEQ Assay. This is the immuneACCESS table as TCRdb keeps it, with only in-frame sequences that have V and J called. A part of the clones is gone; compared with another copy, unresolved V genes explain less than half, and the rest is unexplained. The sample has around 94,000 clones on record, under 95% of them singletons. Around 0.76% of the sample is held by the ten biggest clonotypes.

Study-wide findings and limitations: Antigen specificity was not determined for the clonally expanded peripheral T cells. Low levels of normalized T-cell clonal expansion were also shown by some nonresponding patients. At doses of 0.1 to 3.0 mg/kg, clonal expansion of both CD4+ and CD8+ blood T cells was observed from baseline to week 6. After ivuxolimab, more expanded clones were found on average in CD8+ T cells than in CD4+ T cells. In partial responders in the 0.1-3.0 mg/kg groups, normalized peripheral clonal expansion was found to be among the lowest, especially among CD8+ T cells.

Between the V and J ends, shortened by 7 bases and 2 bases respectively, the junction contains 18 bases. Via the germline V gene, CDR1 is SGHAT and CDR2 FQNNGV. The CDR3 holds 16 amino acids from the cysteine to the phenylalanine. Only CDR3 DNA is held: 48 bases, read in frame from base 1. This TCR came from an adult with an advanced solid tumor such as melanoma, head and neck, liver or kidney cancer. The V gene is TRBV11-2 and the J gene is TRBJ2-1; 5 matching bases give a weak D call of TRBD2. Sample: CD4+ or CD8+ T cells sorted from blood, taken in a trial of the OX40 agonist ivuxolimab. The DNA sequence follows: TGTGCCAGCAACAACCCCGGGGAGCGAACCTACAATGAGCAGTTCTTC. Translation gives CASNNPGERTYNEQFF.